This T cell receptor beta chain was sequenced during a study of T cells after yellow fever vaccination. Study-wide results and limits: Once the booster was given, most primary-vaccination clones reappeared, at 95% to 98% for CD4 and around 90% for CD8.

For this clonotype: Its antigen is not identified.

TCRdb fed the 5' RACE reads into MiXCR, producing one record per CDR3 protein. Here the sample spans hundreds of thousands of distinct CDR3 sequences, 15% to 20% being singletons. This CDR3 has 13 amino acids. Looked up from germline, CDR1 is MNHNY and CDR2 is SVGAGI (reference sequence). The specimen comprised PBMCs, sampled 15 days after the yellow fever booster vaccination. The sequence was collected from a man under 40 who received the YFV17D yellow fever vaccine. The V call is TRBV6-6, the J call TRBJ2-5; D is possibly TRBD2 (5 bases). The CDR3 loop is CGVGLGSSETQYF. The DNA for the CDR3 is TGTGGGGTCGGGCTAGGGAGTTCGGAGACCCAGTACTTC.